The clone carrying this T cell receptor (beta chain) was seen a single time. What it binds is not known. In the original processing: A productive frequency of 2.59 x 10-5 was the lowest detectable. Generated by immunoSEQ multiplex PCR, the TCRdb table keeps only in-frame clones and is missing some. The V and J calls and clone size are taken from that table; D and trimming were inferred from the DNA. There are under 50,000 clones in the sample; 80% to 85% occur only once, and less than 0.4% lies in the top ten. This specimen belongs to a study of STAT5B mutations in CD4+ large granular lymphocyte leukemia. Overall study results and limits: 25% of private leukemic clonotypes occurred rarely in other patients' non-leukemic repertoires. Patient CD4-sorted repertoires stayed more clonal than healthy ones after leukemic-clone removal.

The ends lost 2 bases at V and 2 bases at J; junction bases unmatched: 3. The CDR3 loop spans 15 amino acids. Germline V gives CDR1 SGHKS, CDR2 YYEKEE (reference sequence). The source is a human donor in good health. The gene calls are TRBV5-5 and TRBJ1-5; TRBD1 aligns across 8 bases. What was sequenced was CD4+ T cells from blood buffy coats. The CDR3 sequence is CASSLSGGGNQPQHF. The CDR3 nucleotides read TGTGCCAGCAGCTTATCAGGGGGCGGCAATCAGCCCCAGCATTTT.